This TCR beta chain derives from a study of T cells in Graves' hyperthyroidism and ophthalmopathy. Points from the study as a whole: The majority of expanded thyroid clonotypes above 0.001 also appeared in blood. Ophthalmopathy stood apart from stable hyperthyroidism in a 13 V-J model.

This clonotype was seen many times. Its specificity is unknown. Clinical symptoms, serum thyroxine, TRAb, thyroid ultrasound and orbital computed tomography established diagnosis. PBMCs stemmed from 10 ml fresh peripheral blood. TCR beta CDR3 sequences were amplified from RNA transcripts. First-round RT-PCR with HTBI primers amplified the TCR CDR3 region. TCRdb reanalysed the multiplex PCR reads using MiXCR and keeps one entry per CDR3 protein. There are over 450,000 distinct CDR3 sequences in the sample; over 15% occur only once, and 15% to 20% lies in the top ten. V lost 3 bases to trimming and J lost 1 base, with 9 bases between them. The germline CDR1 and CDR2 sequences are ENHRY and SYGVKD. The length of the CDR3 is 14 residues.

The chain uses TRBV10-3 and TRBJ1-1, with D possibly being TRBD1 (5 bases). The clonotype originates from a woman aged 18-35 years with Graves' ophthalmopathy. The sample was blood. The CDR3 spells CAISDPGTNTEAFF. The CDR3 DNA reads TGTGCCATCAGTGATCCAGGGACGAACACTGAAGCTTTCTTT.